This T cell receptor (beta chain) was sequenced in a study of regulatory T cells in long-lasting Graves disease. This clonotype was counted between two and nine times. Its specificity is unknown. Through Arm-PCR of CDR3 regions and iRepertoire HTBI primers, TCR beta libraries were built. Each CDR3 protein is one row after TCRdb ran MiXCR on the multiplex PCR reads. The data show about 430,000 distinct CDR3 sequences, with 20% to 25% seen just once and more than 13% held by the top ten. Notes on the study in general: Because few samples were included, accuracy may have been lower.

This CDR3 has 17 amino acids. From germline, CDR1 is LNHDA and CDR2 SQIVND (reference sequence). Trimming stripped 5 bases from V and 0 bases from J, with 14 bases between. Time point indicated: persistent/refractory GD, antithyroid drugs over 5 years with positive TRAb. The TCR library was prepared using RNA isolated from PBMCs. Source: peripheral blood mononuclear cells (PBMCs), taken when the disease was refractory, from a patient treated with antithyroid drugs. The receptor comes from a female donor with Graves disease. The chain joins TRBV19 to TRBJ1-6, with unresolved D. The chain's CDR3 is CASSSEGGNSYNSPLHF. In DNA, the CDR3 is TGTGCCAGTAGTTCCGAGGGCGGGAACTCCTATAATTCACCCCTCCACTTT.